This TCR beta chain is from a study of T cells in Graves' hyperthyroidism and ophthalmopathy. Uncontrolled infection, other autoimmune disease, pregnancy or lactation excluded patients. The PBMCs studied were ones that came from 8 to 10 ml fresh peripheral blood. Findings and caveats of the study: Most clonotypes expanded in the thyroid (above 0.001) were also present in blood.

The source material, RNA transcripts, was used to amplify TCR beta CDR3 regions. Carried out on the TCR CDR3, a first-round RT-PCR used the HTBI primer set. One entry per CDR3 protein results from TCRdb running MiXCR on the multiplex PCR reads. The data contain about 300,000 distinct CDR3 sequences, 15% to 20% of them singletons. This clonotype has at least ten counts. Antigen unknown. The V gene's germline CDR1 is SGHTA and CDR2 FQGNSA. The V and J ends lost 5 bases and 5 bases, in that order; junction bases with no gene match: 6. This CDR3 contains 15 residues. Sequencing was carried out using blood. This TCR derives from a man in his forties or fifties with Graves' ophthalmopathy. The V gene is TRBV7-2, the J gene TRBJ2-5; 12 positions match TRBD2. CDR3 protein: CASSLTSGRAETQYF. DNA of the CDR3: TGTGCCAGCAGCCTGACTAGCGGGAGAGCGGAGACCCAGTACTTC. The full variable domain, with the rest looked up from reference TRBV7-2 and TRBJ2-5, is GAGVSQSPSNKVTEKGKDVELRCDPISGHTALYWYRQSLGQGLEFLIYFQGNSAPDKSGLPSDRFSAERTGGSVSTLTIQRTQQEDSAVYLCASSLTSGRAETQYFGPGTRLLVL.